The entry that follows covers one T cell receptor beta chain sequence. The antigen is undetermined. This sample is drawn from a study of T-cell reconstitution after alpha-beta-depleted transplantation in children. Study findings and constraints: It was newly produced T cells that mostly accounted for T-cell counts and diversity one year after transplant. By about two months after transplant, alpha-beta T cells reportedly arose from several hundred graft clones that had expanded. Certain patients had high TCRbeta diversity at day 60, and it came from recipient T cells and thymic progenitors that survived.

As it was prepared, the TCRbeta library received unique molecular identifiers. In TCRdb, the PCR reads were re-called with MiXCR into one record per CDR3 protein. The sample has approximately 500,000 distinct CDR3 sequences; 25% to 30% are singletons. Germline V lookup: CDR1 MDHEN, CDR2 SYDVKM. Trimming stripped 8 bases from V and 2 bases from J, with 9 bases between. The CDR3 is made up of 12 amino acids. The genes are TRBV28 and TRBJ2-5; TRBD1 or TRBD2 may be the D gene (5 bases each). The TCR originated in a boy under three years old with Wiskott-Aldrich syndrome, due to receive a stem cell transplant. The sample here was PBMCs, taken before TCRalphabeta/CD19-depleted stem cell transplant. CDR3 sequence (DNA): TGTGCCAGCCGGGGCCTGCAAGAGACCCAGTACTTC. Encoded protein: CASRGLQETQYF.